Listed here are 20 T cell receptor beta chains from one sample, sequenced in a study of blood T cells in healthy people across ages. PCR was performed a second time for roughly 7 to 11 cycles using a sample-barcoded 5' primer and a J-beta primer mix. A single record per CDR3 protein comes from TCRdb applying MiXCR to the 5' RACE reads. The profile shows 450,000 to 650,000 distinct CDR3 sequences, 24% of them singletons. These records were also assigned to another study, of T cells of mothers and their children.

Sequencing input: blood. The receptors originated from a boy between 5 and 17 years old in good health.

This clonotype came up a few times. The rearrangement joins TRBV7-9 to TRBJ2-6; D is unresolved. This CDR3 region has 15 residues. Between the trimmed V and J ends, which lost 1 base and 4 bases, there was a span of 8 bases. Germline V gene sequence: CDR1 SEHNR, CDR2 FQNEAQ (reference sequence). The CDR3 nucleotides read TGTGCCAGCAGCTTAGGCCCGCGAGGGGCCAACGTCCTGACTTTC. It specifies CASSLGPRGANVLTF.

The V gene is TRBV28, the J gene TRBJ2-5, with TRBD2 as a possible D gene (6 bases). CDR1 and CDR2 (germline): MDHEN, SYDVKM. The germline V and J ends were trimmed by 5 bases and 6 bases, with 19 bases remaining between them. This CDR3 spans 15 amino acids. As DNA, the CDR3 is TGTGCCAGCAGTCTTGGGGCGGCGGGGCTGAAGACCCAGTACTTC. Translated, it gives CASSLGAAGLKTQYF.

This rearrangement joins TRBV6-6 to TRBJ2-7, with 9 bases aligning to TRBD1. The germline V gene encodes CDR1 MNHNY and CDR2 SVGAGI (reference sequence). This CDR3 has 14 residues. V dropped 0 bases and J dropped 6; count of bases not matched to a gene: 3. CDR3 coding DNA: TGTGCCAGCAGTTACTCACAGGGGGCGGTCGAGCAGTACTTC. Translated, it gives CASSYSQGAVEQYF.

The genes are TRBV5-1 and TRBJ2-2, with D possibly TRBD1 on 6 matching bases. The CDR3 loop spans 15 amino acids. Germline V CDR1 and CDR2: SGHRS, YFSETQ. V was shortened by 4 bases and J by 5 bases, with 15 bases between the two germline ends. In nucleotides, the CDR3 is TGCGCCAGCAGCGTGACAGGCCCGGGAACCGGGGAGCTGTTTTTT. Translated, it gives CASSVTGPGTGELFF.

This chain uses TRBV12-3 or TRBV12-4 with TRBJ1-5, with 7 bases that match TRBD1. The CDR3 is made up of 14 amino acids. With 9 bases clipped from V and 4 bases from J, the junction kept 9 bases outside the gene matches. CDR3 nucleotide sequence: TGTGCCAGTTGGACAGGAGGAGTTAATCAGCCCCAGCATTTT. This gives the protein CASWTGGVNQPQHF.

The rearrangement joins TRBV27 to TRBJ1-2, with TRBD1 matching over 7 bases. Germline trimming cut 5 bases from V and 3 bases from J; bases unmatched to any gene: 9. Germline V CDR1 and CDR2: MNHEY, SMNVEV (reference sequence). The CDR3 spans 15 residues. The CDR3, as DNA: TGTGCCAGCAGTCCCAAGACAGGGAAGGACTATGGCTACACCTTC. Encoded protein: CASSPKTGKDYGYTF.

This rearrangement joins TRBV9 to TRBJ2-5; TRBD2 matches 8 bases. This CDR3 has 14 residues. V shed 3 bases, J shed 5 bases, and the junction held 6 bases outside the gene matches. CDR1 is SGDLS and CDR2 is YYNGEE in the germline V gene. CDR3 DNA sequence: TGTGCCAGCAGCGCTCGGGGGGGCGTGGAGACCCAGTACTTC. Translated, it gives CASSARGGVETQYF. Full variable domain (remainder filled in from reference TRBV9 and TRBJ2-5): DSGVTQTPKHLITATGQRVTLRCSPRSGDLSVYWYQQSLDQGLQFLIQYYNGEERAKGNILERFSAQQFPDLHSELNLSSLELGDSALYFCASSARGGVETQYFGPGTRLLVL.

This clonotype has a count of ten or more. The chain carries TRBV29-1 and TRBJ2-3; no definite D call. V was cut by 1 base and J by 2 bases, with 4 bases left in between. Germline V lookup: CDR1 SQVTM, CDR2 ANQGSEA. This CDR3 has 12 residues. This CDR3 is CSVEGYTDTQYF. The CDR3 nucleotides are TGCAGCGTTGAAGGATACACAGATACGCAGTATTTT.

This clonotype occurred a few times. This sequence joins TRBV5-6 and TRBJ2-1; D call uncertain. Germline loops: CDR1 SGHDT, CDR2 YYEEEE. The CDR3 is made up of 14 amino acids. Trimming cost V 3 bases and J 6 bases, with 13 bases left between them. DNA for the CDR3: TGTGCCAGCAGCTCGCCCCGGGTATTCAATGAGCAGTTCTTC. Its protein product is CASSSPRVFNEQFF.

This clonotype was seen a handful of times. J is TRBJ1-2 and V is TRBV6-2 or TRBV6-3; no definite D call. CDR1 is MNHEY, CDR2 SVGEGT, per germline. The CDR3 spans 13 residues. V was pared by 7 bases and J by 2 bases, with 11 bases between. The CDR3 nucleotides are TGTGCCAGCAAGGCCGATAACAACTATGGCTACACCTTC. Translated, it gives CASKADNNYGYTF.

This clonotype was detected many times. The chain is built from TRBV6-2 or TRBV6-3 and TRBJ2-3; weak D call: TRBD2 (6 bases). Trimming cost V 2 bases and J 0 bases, with 9 bases left between them. Germline CDR1 reads MNHEY; CDR2 reads SVGEGT. CDR3 length equals 15 residues. The CDR3 nucleotides are TGTGCCAGCAGTTACACGGCGGGGAGCACAGATACGCAGTATTTT. Its protein product is CASSYTAGSTDTQYF.

This chain joins TRBV6-5 and TRBJ2-1; 9 positions agree with TRBD2. The J call may be in error: the DNA end matches TRBJ2-7 better. The CDR3 covers 15 residues. Germline V gene sequence: CDR1 MNHEY, CDR2 SVGAGI. The CDR3 DNA reads TGTGCCAGCAGTTACTCGAGGACTAGCGACTACGAGCAGTACTTC. Its protein product is CASSYSRTSDYEQYF.

This clonotype has a count of ten or more. An end of the junction differs from the germline gene, which may be a read error. The V and J genes are TRBV4-3 and TRBJ2-7; D could derive from TRBD1 or TRBD2 (5 bases each). CDR3 length: 15 amino acids. Germline CDR1 LGHNA, CDR2 YSLEER. CDR3 protein: CASSLGGTGSYEQYF. CDR3 nucleotide sequence: TGTGCCAGCAGCTTAGGTGGGACGGGATCCTACGAGCAGTACTTC.

This clonotype was counted a few times. One end of the junction is discordant with germline, which a read error may explain. This chain uses TRBV2 with TRBJ2-1; 8 bases map to TRBD1. Germline CDR1 SNHLY, CDR2 FYNNEI. The CDR3 runs to 15 residues. The CDR3 spells CASSELGTGSNEQFF. CDR3 in DNA: TGTGCTAGCAGTGAATTGGGGACAGGTAGTAATGAGCAGTTCTTC.

The chain employs TRBV20-1 and TRBJ1-2; tentatively, D is TRBD1 (5 bases). The CDR3 covers 14 residues. Trimming removed 5 bases from V and 2 bases from J, with 15 bases in between. Germline V gene sequence: CDR1 DFQATT, CDR2 SNEGSKA (reference sequence). CDR3 sequence reads: CSAGAGGENYGYTF. The CDR3 nucleotides are TGCAGTGCTGGCGCGGGGGGGGAGAACTATGGCTACACCTTC.

This clonotype has a handful of counts. The gene calls are TRBV5-1 and TRBJ2-5, with D perhaps TRBD1 (7 bases). The J call could be wrong; TRBJ2-7 is a better fit for the DNA end. The CDR3 runs 16 residues. Germline V gene data show CDR1 as SGHRS and CDR2 as YFSETQ. CDR3 coding DNA: TGCGCCAGCAGCCCCTCTGCAGGGGGGACAGCCTACGAGCAGTACTTC. It is translated as CASSPSAGGTAYEQYF.

The V gene is TRBV28, the J gene TRBJ2-2; D might be TRBD1 (5 bases). The CDR3 is 14 residues long. Trimming took 10 bases from V and 0 from J, leaving 12 bases between them. Germline CDR1 MDHEN, CDR2 SYDVKM. The CDR3 reads CANKTGTNTGELFF. DNA of the CDR3: TGTGCCAACAAAACAGGCACGAACACCGGGGAGCTGTTTTTT.

The rearrangement links TRBV6-1 to TRBJ1-6, with 10 bases matching TRBD1. Trimming cost V 6 bases and J 3 bases; bases outside gene matches: 14. The CDR3 spans 19 residues. Looked up from germline, CDR1 is MNHNS and CDR2 is SASEGT. CDR3 coding DNA: TGTGCCAGCAGGCCACTAGACAGGGGGCTACTAAACTATAATTCACCCCTCCACTTT. Its translation: CASRPLDRGLLNYNSPLHF.

V and J are TRBV7-2 and TRBJ2-3; D not resolved. CDR1 SGHTA and CDR2 FQGNSA come from the germline V gene. The CDR3 is 13 residues long. The V gene lost 1 base and the J gene lost 4 bases, with 6 bases spanning the gap. DNA of the CDR3: TGTGCCAGCAGCTTAGTCTCCCCAGATACGCAGTATTTT. Translation gives CASSLVSPDTQYF. Based on the CDR3 plus reference TRBV7-2 and TRBJ2-3, the full variable domain is GAGVSQSPSNKVTEKGKDVELRCDPISGHTALYWYRQSLGQGLEFLIYFQGNSAPDKSGLPSDRFSAERTGGSVSTLTIQRTQQEDSAVYLCASSLVSPDTQYFGPGTRLTVL.

The V and J genes are TRBV24-1 and TRBJ2-1, with D possibly being TRBD1 (5 bases). The CDR3 is 15 amino acids. Germline V CDR1 and CDR2: KGHDR, SFDVKD. Trimming stripped 0 bases from V and 6 bases from J, with 11 bases between. CDR3: CATSDLLGRGNEQFF. For the CDR3, the DNA is TGTGCCACCAGTGATTTGCTGGGAAGGGGCAATGAGCAGTTCTTC.